The rows below give T cell receptor beta chains drawn from one sample of a study of blood T cell repertoires in COVID-19. Measured with immunoSEQ multiplex PCR; TCRdb has only the in-frame clones, and not every one. The table shows tens of thousands of clones, with about three quarters occurring only once. Input material: peripheral blood. The receptors shown here come from an elderly woman with active or convalescent COVID-19. Both conserved end residues are part of each CDR3. D genes are given only for firm matches. A row's size may be missing; if present it is once, few, many or a size class.

clone size,CDR3 length,J gene,D gene,V gene,CDR3 protein,CDR3 DNA
.,12,TRBJ2-2,.,TRBV7-9,CASSSPNGELFF,TGTGCCAGCAGCTCCCCAAACGGGGAGCTGTTTTTT
.,15,TRBJ2-3,TRBD2,TRBV7-6,CASSLAGGGANTQYF,TGTGCCAGCAGCTTAGCTGGCGGGGGGGCGAATACGCAGTATTTT
.,15,TRBJ2-1,.,TRBV6-2/TRBV6-3,CASSTLGGLGNEQFF,TGTGCCAGCAGTACCCTCGGGGGATTAGGTAATGAGCAGTTCTTC
.,14,TRBJ2-2,.,TRBV11-2,CASSLDLGGGELFF,TGTGCCAGCAGCTTAGATCTTGGAGGCGGGGAGCTGTTTTTT
few,13,TRBJ2-7,.,TRBV12-3/TRBV12-4,CAVSLGQGYEQYF,TGTGCCGTAAGCTTGGGGCAGGGCTACGAGCAGTACTTC
.,14,TRBJ2-1,TRBD2,TRBV9,CASSVGGLFNEQFF,TGTGCCAGCAGCGTGGGGGGGTTATTCAATGAGCAGTTCTTC
once,16,TRBJ2-5,.,TRBV11-2,CASSLGAGAPTETQYF,TGTGCCAGCAGCTTAGGGGCAGGGGCGCCCACAGAGACCCAGTACTTC
once,15,TRBJ2-3,.,TRBV28,CASSSTEGSTDTQYF,TGTGCCAGCAGTTCCACAGAAGGTAGCACAGATACGCAGTATTTT
.,13,TRBJ1-5,.,TRBV6-1,CASSEIADQPQHF,TGTGCCAGCAGTGAAATCGCAGATCAGCCCCAGCATTTT
.,15,TRBJ2-7,.,TRBV5-5,CASSPLGGAAYEQYF,TGTGCCAGCAGCCCCCTGGGCGGGGCCGCTTACGAGCAGTACTTC
.,12,TRBJ1-2,.,TRBV19,CASSYFNYGYTF,TGTGCCAGTAGTTACTTTAACTATGGCTACACCTTC
.,11,TRBJ1-2,.,TRBV3-1/TRBV3-2,CASSGGYGYTF,TGTGCCAGCAGTGGGGGGTATGGCTACACCTTC
.,15,TRBJ2-5,.,TRBV7-2,CASIPRLDTYQTQYF,TGTGCCAGCATCCCCCGACTAGATACGTACCAGACCCAGTACTTC
.,20,TRBJ2-1,TRBD2,TRBV27,CASSFQSVGLAGVNLGEQFF,TGTGCCAGCAGTTTCCAATCTGTGGGGCTAGCGGGGGTAAATCTCGGTGAGCAGTTCTTC
.,17,TRBJ2-5,TRBD2,TRBV13,CASSRRLAGGIGETQYF,TGTGCCAGCAGCCGGCGACTAGCGGGGGGAATTGGTGAGACCCAGTACTTC
.,13,TRBJ1-2,.,TRBV7-2,CASSLEPQGGYTF,TGTGCCAGCAGCTTAGAGCCGCAGGGCGGCTACACCTTC
.,13,TRBJ1-2,.,TRBV12-3/TRBV12-4,CASSLRQSNGYTF,TGTGCCAGCAGTTTAAGACAGTCCAATGGCTACACCTTC
.,12,TRBJ1-4,.,TRBV5-1,CASRQADEKLFF,TGCGCCAGCCGACAGGCAGATGAAAAACTGTTTTTT
.,16,TRBJ2-7,TRBD1,TRBV10-3,CAISLAGTDLGYEQYF,TGTGCCATCAGTCTTGCCGGGACAGACTTGGGCTACGAGCAGTACTTC
.,17,TRBJ2-7,TRBD2,TRBV6-2/TRBV6-3,CASSSRLAGGLTYEQYF,TGTGCCAGCAGTTCACGACTAGCGGGGGGCCTTACCTACGAGCAGTACTTC
.,15,TRBJ2-1,.,TRBV7-2,CASSSRDSSYNEQFF,TGTGCCAGCAGCTCGCGGGACAGCTCCTACAATGAGCAGTTCTTC
.,13,TRBJ1-3,TRBD1,TRBV7-9,CASSRGQGNTIYF,TGTGCCAGCAGCAGGGGACAGGGAAACACCATATATTTT
few,11,TRBJ1-6,TRBD1,TRBV3-1/TRBV3-2,CASSRQGPLHF,TGTGCCAGCAGTCGACAGGGGCCTCTCCACTTT
once,15,TRBJ1-4,TRBD1,TRBV6-5,CASSLYRTGNEKLFF,TGTGCCAGCAGCCTTTACAGGACAGGGAATGAAAAACTGTTTTTT
few,15,TRBJ1-1,.,TRBV13,CASSLEKGVHTEAFF,TGTGCCAGCAGCTTAGAGAAAGGGGTTCACACTGAAGCTTTCTTT
once,12,TRBJ1-4,TRBD1,TRBV19,CASSVRGQGLFF,TGTGCCAGTAGTGTCCGGGGACAGGGTCTGTTTTTT
few,14,TRBJ1-1,.,TRBV3-1/TRBV3-2,CASSPRQLNTEAFF,TGTGCCAGCAGCCCACGACAGCTGAACACTGAAGCTTTCTTT
once,19,TRBJ1-3,TRBD1,TRBV12-5,CASGTGQGFPTRSGNTIYF,TGTGCTAGTGGTACAGGACAGGGTTTCCCCACGAGGTCTGGAAACACCATATATTTT
.,14,TRBJ2-1,TRBD2,TRBV15,CATSKGLADNEQFF,TGTGCCACCAGCAAAGGACTAGCGGACAATGAGCAGTTCTTC
.,13,TRBJ1-1,TRBD1,TRBV29-1,CSVEDQGGGEAFF,TGCAGCGTTGAAGATCAGGGGGGCGGTGAAGCTTTCTTT
.,13,TRBJ2-7,.,TRBV5-1,CASRWDNSYEQYF,TGCGCCAGCAGGTGGGACAACTCCTACGAGCAGTACTTC
.,15,TRBJ2-6,.,TRBV7-6,CASSRQRSGANVLTF,TGTGCCAGCAGCCGACAGCGCTCTGGGGCCAACGTCCTGACTTTC
.,17,TRBJ2-3,.,TRBV9,CASSGNRAVSLTDTQYF,TGTGCCAGCAGCGGTAACAGGGCGGTTTCCTTAACAGATACGCAGTATTTT